These 18 T cell receptor beta chains originate from one sample sequenced in a study of shared clonotypes between healthy human individuals. Sequencing used immunoSEQ multiplex PCR; TCRdb keeps in-frame clones, though not all of them. The table lists some 1.4 million clones, about 96% of them singletons, with 1.2% in the top ten. Source material: naive CD4+ T cells sorted from blood. Subset specified: CD45RA+ positively selected. The receptors shown here come from a man aged 30-40 years in good health.

About this clone: The junction and the germline gene differ at one end; a read error may be behind it. This rearrangement joins TRBV7-7 to TRBJ2-3; D not resolved. The germline CDR1 and CDR2 sequences are SSHAT and FNYEAQ (reference sequence). This CDR3 is 14 amino acids long. CDR3 sequence reads: CASSLYGSTDTQYF. The CDR3 DNA reads as TGTGCTAGCAGCTTATACGGGAGCACAGATACGCAGTATTTT.

This rearrangement joins TRBV18 to TRBJ2-5; D might be TRBD2 (5 bases). This CDR3 comprises 20 residues. CDR1 and CDR2 from the germline V gene are KGHSH and LQKENI. V shed 5 bases and J shed 3 bases, with 31 bases lying between them. CDR3 DNA sequence: TGTGCCAGCTCAGGCGCCCACATCGCCCGACATCAAGGAGGTAAAGAGACCCAGTACTTC. Translated, it gives CASSGAHIARHQGGKETQYF.

For this clone: Germline is not matched at one junction end, which may reflect a read error. This sequence joins TRBV7-9 and TRBJ2-7; the D gene is possibly TRBD1 (5 bases). The CDR3 is made up of 15 amino acids. Germline V CDR1 and CDR2: SEHNR, FQNEAQ (reference sequence). CDR3 in DNA: TGTGCCAGCAGCTTAGCGGGGCCCATATTTTACGCGCAGTACTTC. Its translation: CASSLAGPIFYAQYF.

V gene TRBV9 combines with J gene TRBJ1-1, with no clear D. Trimming shortened V by 0 bases and J by 1 base, and 10 bases separated the two germline ends. In germline, CDR1 is SGDLS, CDR2 YYNGEE. The CDR3 spans 15 residues. CDR3 in DNA: TGTGCCAGCAGCGTAGAGGGCCTGGGGAACACTGAAGCTTTCTTT. This translates into CASSVEGLGNTEAFF.

The rearrangement links TRBV5-1 to TRBJ2-1, with 7 bases fitting TRBD1. Germline loops: CDR1 SGHRS, CDR2 YFSETQ. CDR3 length equals 20 residues. Germline trimming cut 3 bases from V and 1 base from J; bases unmatched to any gene: 19. The CDR3 nucleotides are TGCGCCAGCAGCTCATACAGGGGAGAAAACCCTGTCGGTTCCTACAATGAGCAGTTCTTC. Protein sequence: CASSSYRGENPVGSYNEQFF. The complete variable domain, with remaining parts taken from reference TRBV5-1 and TRBJ2-1, reads KAGVTQTPRYLIKTRGQQVTLSCSPISGHRSVSWYQQTPGQGLQFLFEYFSETQRNKGNFPGRFSGRQFSNSRSEMNVSTLELGDSALYLCASSSYRGENPVGSYNEQFFGPGTRLTVL.

V usage is TRBV30 and J usage is TRBJ2-5, with 13 nucleotides matching TRBD2. CDR1 is GTSNPN and CDR2 is SVGIG in the germline V gene (reference sequence). Unmatched junction bases numbered 5, after V lost 2 bases and J lost 5 bases. The CDR3 runs to 15 residues. The CDR3 loop is CAWSLTSGRVETQYF. CDR3 nucleotides: TGTGCCTGGAGTCTTACTAGCGGGAGGGTGGAGACCCAGTACTTC.

V gene TRBV15 combines with J gene TRBJ2-3; D gene uncertain. This CDR3 region has 14 residues. CDR1 is LNHNV, CDR2 YYDKDF, per germline (reference sequence). With 0 bases removed from V and 4 bases from J, the gap between germline ends came to 8 bases. The CDR3 spells CATSRDNPPDTQYF. The DNA for the CDR3 is TGTGCCACCAGCAGAGATAATCCTCCAGATACGCAGTATTTT. Filled out from reference TRBV15 and TRBJ2-3, the complete variable domain reads DAMVIQNPRYQVTQFGKPVTLSCSQTLNHNVMYWYQQKSSQAPKLLFHYYDKDFNNEADTPDNFQSRRPNTSFCFLDIRSPGLGDTAMYLCATSRDNPPDTQYFGPGTRLTVL.

The V call is TRBV28, the J call TRBJ2-5; 7 bases line up with TRBD1. The CDR3 has 15 residues. The V segment lost 6 bases and the J segment 0 bases; nucleotides outside the gene matches: 7. From germline, CDR1 is MDHEN and CDR2 SYDVKM. As DNA, the CDR3 is TGTGCCAGCAGCCGTGACAGGGCCTACCAAGAGACCCAGTACTTC. As protein: CASSRDRAYQETQYF.

The chain links TRBV7-9 to TRBJ2-7; 8 nucleotides match TRBD2. J gave up 3 bases and V 5 bases, and 9 bases lay outside the gene matches. The CDR3 is 15 residues long. Germline V gene data show CDR1 as SEHNR and CDR2 as FQNEAQ (reference sequence). The CDR3 loop reads CASSRGGGRFYEQYF. The CDR3 DNA reads as TGTGCCAGCAGCCGGGGGGGCGGAAGATTCTACGAGCAGTACTTC.

The V call is TRBV5-4, the J call TRBJ2-6; D unresolved. Germline V gene sequence: CDR1 SGHNT, CDR2 YYREEE (reference sequence). Trimming took off 7 bases at V and 0 bases at J, with 11 bases between the two ends. The CDR3 sequence is 15 residues long. The CDR3 loop reads CASSSPVSGANVLTF. CDR3 coding DNA: TGTGCCAGCTCTTCGCCCGTCTCTGGGGCCAACGTCCTGACTTTC.

The gene calls are TRBV11-1 and TRBJ2-7; TRBD2 aligns across 7 bases. Trimming removed 3 bases from V and 4 bases from J; junction bases left unmatched: 12. Germline V CDR1 and CDR2: SGHAT, FQDESV (reference sequence). The length of the CDR3 is 16 residues. CDR3 residues: CASSLDIAGGTYEQYF. The CDR3 DNA reads TGTGCCAGCAGCTTGGATATAGCGGGTGGGACTTACGAGCAGTACTTC. Supplemented by reference TRBV11-1 and TRBJ2-7, the full variable domain reads EAEVAQSPRYKITEKSQAVAFWCDPISGHATLYWYRQILGQGPELLVQFQDESVVDDSQLPKDRFSAERLKGVDSTLKIQPAELGDSAMYLCASSLDIAGGTYEQYFGPGTRLTVT.

The chain recombines TRBV5-1 with TRBJ1-5; TRBD1 agrees at 7 bases. The CDR3 has 15 residues. The V segment lost 0 bases and the J segment 3 bases; nucleotides outside the gene matches: 3. Germline V gene data show CDR1 as SGHRS and CDR2 as YFSETQ. CDR3 DNA: TGCGCCAGCAGCTTGGATGGACAGGTCAATCAGCCCCAGCATTTT. Its translation: CASSLDGQVNQPQHF.

This chain connects TRBV9 to TRBJ2-1; perhaps TRBD1 as D (5 bases). Germline V gene lookup returns CDR1 SGDLS and CDR2 YYNGEE. The V and J ends lost 4 bases and 3 bases respectively, with 17 bases between them. The CDR3 totals 16 residues. For the CDR3, the DNA is TGTGCCAGCAGCTCCAGGGCCCAGATCTTCTACAATGAGCAGTTCTTC. Protein sequence: CASSSRAQIFYNEQFF.

The rearrangement uses TRBV30 and TRBJ1-1; perhaps TRBD1 as D (5 bases). Trimming pared 5 bases from V and 7 bases from J, leaving 8 bases between. The germline V gene encodes CDR1 GTSNPN and CDR2 SVGIG (reference sequence). The CDR3 is 10 residues long. The CDR3 region is CAWGTREAFF. Written as DNA, the CDR3 is TGTGCCTGGGGGACTCGTGAAGCTTTCTTT.

The chain carries TRBV2 and TRBJ1-1, with a possible D match to TRBD1 (5 bases). The CDR3 loop spans 15 amino acids. Germline-derived CDR1 and CDR2 are SNHLY and FYNNEI. The V and J ends lost 9 bases and 10 bases respectively, with 27 bases between them. CDR3 coding DNA: TGTGCCAGAGGTCCGAGTAGGCCTCAGGGAGTCTCAGCTTTCTTT. It translates to CARGPSRPQGVSAFF.

The chain recombines TRBV9 with TRBJ2-7, with a weak D call TRBD2 (5 bases). The V end lost 1 base, the J end lost 6 bases, and 14 bases lay between the germline ends. The CDR3 is made up of 14 amino acids. Germline V CDR1 and CDR2: SGDLS, YYNGEE. CDR3 nucleotide sequence: TGTGCCAGCAGCGTAACGGGGATCTCCGGCGAGCAGTACTTC. Its protein product is CASSVTGISGEQYF.

On this clone: Other nucleotide sequences from this sample produce the same CDR3. V usage is TRBV5-1 and J usage is TRBJ2-7; D is uncertain. Trimming pared 0 bases from V and 4 bases from J, leaving 5 bases between. In germline, CDR1 is SGHRS, CDR2 YFSETQ. The CDR3 spans 12 residues. The CDR3 DNA sequence: TGCGCCAGCAGCTTGGACCGTTACGAGCAGTACTTC. It specifies CASSLDRYEQYF.

DNA of the CDR3: TGTGCCAGCTCACCAACAAACAAACCGGGACTAGGAACGAATGAGCAGTTCTTC. Encoded protein: CASSPTNKPGLGTNEQFF. The V and J genes are TRBV18 and TRBJ2-1, with 8 bases matching TRBD2. After removal of 2 bases from V and 7 bases from J, the junction contained 16 bases not matched to a gene. The CDR3 consists of 18 residues. Looked up from germline, CDR1 is KGHSH and CDR2 is LQKENI. The complete variable domain, with remaining parts taken from reference TRBV18 and TRBJ2-1, reads NAGVMQNPRHLVRRRGQEARLRCSPMKGHSHVYWYRQLPEEGLKFMVYLQKENIIDESGMPKERFSAEFPKEGPSILRIQQVVRGDSAAYFCASSPTNKPGLGTNEQFFGPGTRLTVL.